The 27 T cell receptor beta chains in this list originate from one sample, sequenced in a study of human T cells and chemical hapten exposure. TCRdb reprocessed the RACE reads via MiXCR and lists one record per CDR3 protein. The sample yields approximately 75,000 distinct CDR3 sequences, about 9% seen once. Documented time point: patch test 2, 6 weeks after DPC sensitization. Treatment in this sample: therapeutic diphenylcyclopropenone sensitization with weekly scalp DPC. The sequenced sample was whole blood, obtained in connection with sensitization to the hapten diphenylcyclopropenone (DPC). The origin of the receptors is a woman aged 45-65 years with alopecia areata. Some clones in this sample may be carry-over from other donors' samples.

This chain uses TRBV12-3 or TRBV12-4 with TRBJ2-1, with 7 bases matching TRBD1. The CDR3 loop spans 14 amino acids. J was trimmed by 3 bases and V by 5 bases; bases with no gene match: 4. As DNA, the CDR3 is TGTGCCAGCAGTCTGACAGGGATCTACAATGAGCAGTTCTTC. Residues: CASSLTGIYNEQFF.

The chain carries TRBV19 and TRBJ1-2; D call uncertain. V shed 3 bases and J shed 7 bases, with 15 bases lying between them. The germline V gene encodes CDR1 LNHDA and CDR2 SQIVND (reference sequence). This CDR3 is 14 amino acids long. CDR3 in DNA: TGTGCCAGTAGTATCTGGCAGCCTGACGGTGGCTACACCTTC. This gives the protein CASSIWQPDGGYTF.

The rearrangement uses TRBV28 and TRBJ2-2, with 7 bases matching TRBD1. This CDR3 comprises 15 residues. V lost 5 bases and J lost 2; bases outside the gene matches: 5. Germline V gene data show CDR1 as MDHEN and CDR2 as SYDVKM. The CDR3 DNA is TGTGCCAGCAGTACCCCAGGGGGAAACACCGGGGAGCTGTTTTTT. Its protein product is CASSTPGGNTGELFF.

The chain couples TRBV20-1 to TRBJ2-1; D is unresolved. Germline CDR1 is DFQATT and CDR2 is SNEGSKA (reference sequence). The CDR3 consists of 12 residues. Between the trimmed V and J ends, which lost 3 bases and 10 bases, there was a span of 13 bases. Here the CDR3 DNA reads TGCAGTGCTAGTAAAACAGCCTCCGAGCAGTTCTTC. The encoded protein is CSASKTASEQFF.

The chain recombines TRBV18 with TRBJ1-1, with a tentative D call TRBD1 (6 bases). This CDR3 has 14 residues. Germline V lookup: CDR1 KGHSH, CDR2 LQKENI. The germline V and J ends were trimmed by 2 bases and 5 bases, with 12 bases remaining between them. The DNA of the CDR3 is TGTGCCAGCTCACCAAGGACAGAGCAGACTGAAGCTTTCTTT. It is translated as CASSPRTEQTEAFF.

This clonotype was observed at least ten times. The J gene is TRBJ2-3, the V gene TRBV12-3 or TRBV12-4; TRBD2 is a possible D gene (6 bases). The V and J ends lost 2 bases and 2 bases respectively, with 11 bases between them. The length of the CDR3 is 15 residues. The DNA of the CDR3 is TGTGCCAGCAGTTTATTTAGCGGTTACACAGATACGCAGTATTTT. The encoded protein is CASSLFSGYTDTQYF.

A few counts support this clonotype. The genes are TRBV14 and TRBJ2-1; 7 nucleotides line up with TRBD2. CDR3 size: 15 residues. Looked up from germline, CDR1 is SGHDN and CDR2 is FVKESK. V lost 1 base, J lost 9 bases, and 9 bases stayed unmatched. This CDR3 reads CASSQGSGLAVEQFF. DNA for the CDR3: TGTGCCAGCAGCCAAGGGAGCGGCCTAGCGGTTGAGCAGTTCTTC.

The chain links TRBV12-3 or TRBV12-4 to TRBJ2-3; the D gene is possibly TRBD2 (6 bases). Trimming shortened V by 5 bases and J by 4 bases, and 10 bases separated the two germline ends. This CDR3 has 13 amino acids. The CDR3 region is CASSRDSPDTQYF. Here the CDR3 DNA reads TGTGCCAGCAGTCGGGACTCCCCAGATACGCAGTATTTT.

This clonotype has a count of ten or more. Here the CDR3 reads CASSQPGLVTDTQYF. In DNA, the CDR3 is TGTGCCAGCAGCCAACCGGGACTAGTAACAGATACGCAGTATTTT. The rearrangement links TRBV3-1 to TRBJ2-3; 8 positions match TRBD2. From germline, CDR1 is LGHDT and CDR2 YNNKEL (reference sequence). After removal of 2 bases from V and 3 bases from J, the junction contained 4 bases not matched to a gene. This CDR3 has 15 amino acids.

This clonotype was found a few times. The rearrangement joins TRBV5-5 to TRBJ2-5; D may match TRBD1 or TRBD2 (5 bases each). Germline V CDR1 and CDR2: SGHKS, YYEKEE (reference sequence). Deletions cut 4 bases from V and 5 bases from J, with 12 bases between. There are 13 residues in the CDR3. This CDR3 is CASSGTLAETQYF. The DNA of the CDR3 is TGTGCCAGCAGCGGGACCTTAGCGGAGACCCAGTACTTC. Drawing the rest from reference TRBV5-5 and TRBJ2-5, the complete variable domain is DAGVTQSPTHLIKTRGQQVTLRCSPISGHKSVSWYQQVLGQGPQFIFQYYEKEERGRGNFPDRFSARQFPNYSSELNVNALLLGDSALYLCASSGTLAETQYFGPGTRLLVL.

The gene calls are TRBV5-1 and TRBJ2-5; D is perhaps TRBD1 (6 bases). Germline-derived CDR1 and CDR2 are SGHRS and YFSETQ. Deletions cut 1 base from V and 4 bases from J, with 11 bases between. The CDR3 contains 14 residues. In nucleotides, the CDR3 is TGCGCCAGCAGCTTGCAACAGGGAGCAGAGACCCAGTACTTC. It codes for CASSLQQGAETQYF.

The gene calls are TRBV7-9 and TRBJ2-7; 8 nucleotides match TRBD1. The CDR3 is 15 residues long. The germline CDR1 and CDR2 sequences are SEHNR and FQNEAQ (reference sequence). Trimming took 4 bases from V and 1 from J; bases not matched to a gene: 6. CDR3 in amino acids: CASSSGTGLSYEQYF. In nucleotides, the CDR3 is TGTGCCAGCAGCTCCGGGACAGGTCTTTCCTACGAGCAGTACTTC.

This clonotype has only a few counts. Sequence at one end of the junction differs from germline and may be a read error. This chain uses TRBV28 with TRBJ2-7; D uncertain. CDR1 MDHEN and CDR2 SYDVKM come from the germline V gene. This CDR3 region has 11 residues. The CDR3 DNA follows: TGTGCCAGCAGTATCTCCCACGAGCAGTACTTC. Its protein is CASSISHEQYF.

CDR3: CASSQDGTTNNEQFF. CDR3 nucleotide sequence: TGTGCCAGCAGCCAAGATGGTACTACCAACAATGAGCAGTTCTTC. The chain has TRBV3-1 and TRBJ2-1; D gene unclear. CDR1 is LGHDT, CDR2 YNNKEL, per germline (reference sequence). Trimming cost V 0 bases and J 5 bases, with 11 bases left between them. This CDR3 is built from 15 residues.

This clonotype was detected only a few times. V is TRBV20-1 and J is TRBJ2-3; TRBD2 might be the D (7 bases). The CDR3 length is 15 residues. Trimming shortened V by 3 bases and J by 2 bases, and 15 bases separated the two germline ends. CDR1 and CDR2 from the germline V gene are DFQATT and SNEGSKA (reference sequence). This CDR3 reads CSASFAGDITDTQYF. The DNA of the CDR3 is TGCAGTGCTAGTTTCGCGGGGGACATCACAGATACGCAGTATTTT.

This clonotype was seen at least ten times. The rearrangement joins TRBV10-3 to TRBJ2-3; 7 positions agree with TRBD2. V trimming: 10 bases; J trimming: 0 bases; junction bases outside the gene matches: 4. The CDR3 runs to 13 residues. In germline, CDR1 is ENHRY, CDR2 SYGVKD. The CDR3: CASGGESTDTQYF. The CDR3 region has the DNA TGTGCCAGTGGGGGGGAGAGCACAGATACGCAGTATTTT.

This clonotype was seen more than once but under ten times. The chain joins TRBV2 to TRBJ2-5; 15 nucleotides line up with TRBD2. Germline CDR1 is SNHLY and CDR2 is FYNNEI. The CDR3 length is 15 residues. V gave up 7 bases and J gave up 4 bases; unmatched junction bases: 4. The CDR3 nucleotides are TGTGCCAGCAATCAGGGACTAGCGGGGGGAGAGACCCAGTACTTC. It translates to CASNQGLAGGETQYF.

The chain uses TRBV6-1 and TRBJ2-1; a weak D match, TRBD1 (6 bases). CDR3 length: 14 residues. Per germline, CDR1 MNHNS and CDR2 SASEGT. V shed 3 bases and J shed 9 bases, with 15 bases lying between them. The CDR3 DNA follows: TGTGCCAGCAGTGAGGAGCAGGGGATGGGTGAGCAGTTCTTC. Its translation is CASSEEQGMGEQFF.

This clonotype came up a few times. The DNA for the CDR3 is TGTGCCAGCAGCTTACAGGGGGTAGACACTGAAGCTTTCTTT. This sequence encodes CASSLQGVDTEAFF. This sequence joins TRBV7-2 and TRBJ1-1; 7 bases are shared with TRBD1. The germline CDR1 and CDR2 sequences are SGHTA and FQGNSA. This CDR3 has 14 amino acids. The V segment lost 2 bases and the J segment 3 bases; nucleotides outside the gene matches: 3.

This clonotype was seen more than once but under ten times. This CDR3 is CASSEWVLRGTQYF. The CDR3 DNA follows: TGTGCCAGCAGTGAATGGGTTCTCCGGGGGACCCAGTACTTC. The chain links TRBV6-1 to TRBJ2-5, with D maybe TRBD2 (5 bases). CDR1 and CDR2 (germline): MNHNS, SASEGT. CDR3 length: 14 amino acids. Deletions cut 2 bases from V and 7 bases from J, with 14 bases between.

In this sample, this clonotype turned up a few times. The J gene is TRBJ2-7, the V gene TRBV19, with a weak D call TRBD2 (6 bases). Trimming left V 7 bases short and J 0 bases short, with 19 bases between. CDR1 is LNHDA, CDR2 SQIVND, per germline (reference sequence). The CDR3 contains 16 residues. In DNA form, the CDR3 reads TGTGCCAGTACCGAAACACCCGGGAGTTCCTCCTACGAGCAGTACTTC. Translation: CASTETPGSSSYEQYF.

This clonotype was seen more than once but under ten times. The V call is TRBV20-1, the J call TRBJ1-1; D might be TRBD1 (6 bases). Germline V gene data show CDR1 as DFQATT and CDR2 as SNEGSKA (reference sequence). The V gene lost 1 base and the J gene lost 0 bases, with 9 bases spanning the gap. The CDR3 covers 14 residues. CDR3 in amino acids: CSARVDSMNTEAFF. For the CDR3, the DNA is TGCAGTGCTAGAGTGGACAGTATGAACACTGAAGCTTTCTTT.

This chain joins TRBV20-1 and TRBJ1-1; possible D gene TRBD1, 5 bases. The germline gives CDR1 DFQATT, CDR2 SNEGSKA (reference sequence). The V end was cut by 5 bases, the J end by 0 bases, with 16 bases between. This CDR3 contains 15 residues. The CDR3 is CSAQRQSSMNTEAFF. The CDR3 nucleotides read TGCAGTGCTCAGAGACAGAGCAGTATGAACACTGAAGCTTTCTTT.

The chain is built from TRBV5-6 and TRBJ2-7, with D tentatively TRBD2 (6 bases). The ends were cut back, 4 bases at V and 7 bases at J, with 12 bases in the middle. Germline values: CDR1 SGHDT, CDR2 YYEEEE. CDR3 length: 12 residues. The DNA of the CDR3 is TGTGCCAGCAGCCCCTCCGGGGGAGAGCAGTACTTC. This encodes CASSPSGGEQYF. The whole variable domain, remainder taken from reference TRBV5-6 and TRBJ2-7, is DAGVTQSPTHLIKTRGQQVTLRCSPKSGHDTVSWYQQALGQGPQFIFQYYEEEERQRGNFPDRFSGHQFPNYSSELNVNALLLGDSALYLCASSPSGGEQYFGPGTRLTVT.

This clonotype has at least ten counts. The chain recombines TRBV18 with TRBJ1-1; D may be TRBD1 (5 bases). This CDR3 contains 15 residues. Trimming took 0 bases from V and 0 from J, leaving 8 bases between them. Germline V gene lookup returns CDR1 KGHSH and CDR2 LQKENI. The CDR3 DNA sequence: TGTGCCAGCTCACCACCCGGGACTCTGAACACTGAAGCTTTCTTT. Translated: CASSPPGTLNTEAFF.

CDR3 region: CASSTSTNQPQHF. DNA for the CDR3: TGTGCCAGCAGTACTTCAACCAATCAGCCCCAGCATTTT. The J gene is TRBJ1-5, the V gene TRBV27; D remains unclear. The CDR3 length is 13 residues. Trimming took off 5 bases at V and 3 bases at J, with 8 bases between the two ends. Germline V gene sequence: CDR1 MNHEY, CDR2 SMNVEV (reference sequence).

This clonotype has at least ten counts. The J gene is TRBJ2-4, the V gene TRBV7-2, with D perhaps matching TRBD2 (7 bases). CDR1 and CDR2 (germline): SGHTA, FQGNSA. The germline V and J ends were trimmed by 1 base and 1 base, with 11 bases remaining between them. This CDR3 is built from 16 residues. For the CDR3, the DNA is TGTGCCAGCAGCTTAGAGGGGGGGCAGGCCAAAAACATTCAGTACTTC. This translates into CASSLEGGQAKNIQYF.